The rows below give T cell receptor beta chains drawn from one sample of a study of blood T cell repertoires in COVID-19. The repertoire was sequenced with immunoSEQ multiplex PCR; TCRdb's copy has only in-frame clones and lacks some. The table records around 400,000 clones, approximately 90% of them present only once. Sequencing used PBMCs or T cells enriched from blood (not recorded which). Source of these receptors: a woman in her late teens or twenties who had been exposed to COVID-19. CDR3s include the opening cysteine and the closing phenylalanine or tryptophan. D genes are given only for firm matches. Size is stated for part of the rows, as once, few or many counts, or as a class when the clone is expanded.

>TRBD1|TRBV7-9|-|TRBJ1-2
TGTGCCAGCAGCCCCGCAGGGGGCAGCTATGGCTACACCTTC
CASSPAGGSYGYTF
>-|TRBV7-9|-|TRBJ2-1
TGTGCCAGCAGCTTAGGTCTAACTAGCTCCTACAATGAGCAGTTCTTC
CASSLGLTSSYNEQFF
>TRBD1|TRBV5-1|-|TRBJ1-1
TGCGCCAGCAGCGGGGGGACAGCCTCTGAAGCTTTCTTT
CASSGGTASEAFF
>-|TRBV19|-|TRBJ2-5
TGTGCCAGTAGTGGATCGGGGATAGAGACCCAGTACTTC
CASSGSGIETQYF
>-|TRBV5-1|-|TRBJ2-7
TGCGCCAGCAGCTTGGTTGACAGGGAGCAGTACTTC
CASSLVDREQYF
>-|TRBV11-3|-|TRBJ1-1
TGTGCCAGCAGCTACAGGGTCGCGTACACTGAAGCTTTCTTT
CASSYRVAYTEAFF
>-|TRBV6-5|-|TRBJ2-4
TGTGCCAGCTCCGGTTTAGCCAAAAACATTCAGTACTTC
CASSGLAKNIQYF
>-|TRBV12-3/TRBV12-4|once|TRBJ2-7
TGTGCCAGCAGTTTAATCTCTCACGAGCAGTACTTC
CASSLISHEQYF
>-|TRBV29-1|once|TRBJ2-5
TGCAGCGCCGGGGGCCTGCGACAGGGGTGGCTAGCGGGACAACAAGAGACCCAGTACTTC
CSAGGLRQGWLAGQQETQYF
>-|TRBV6-5|-|TRBJ2-5
TGTGCCAGCAGTTACGGCGGGGTCGAGACCCAGTACTTC
CASSYGGVETQYF
>TRBD1|TRBV7-8|few|TRBJ1-4
TGTGCCAGCAGCTCCGGGACAGGGGGAACCAAACTGTTTTTT
CASSSGTGGTKLFF
>TRBD2|TRBV7-6|-|TRBJ2-7
TGTGCCAGCAGCTTGGGCGGGGGGGTGACCTACGAGCAGTACTTC
CASSLGGGVTYEQYF
>TRBD2|TRBV3-1/TRBV3-2|-|TRBJ2-1
TGTGCCAGCAGCCCGAGACTAGCGGGGGAGGGGTTCAATGAGCAGTTCTTC
CASSPRLAGEGFNEQFF
>-|TRBV27|-|TRBJ2-7
TGTGCCAGCAGTGACGAGGGAGCCGAGCAGTACTTC
CASSDEGAEQYF
>TRBD1|TRBV19|once|TRBJ2-7
TGTGCCAGTAGTATTGGCAGGGGGACCTCCTACGAGCAGTACTTC
CASSIGRGTSYEQYF
>TRBD2|TRBV5-6|-|TRBJ2-7
TGTGCCAGCAGCTTGTTCGGGTCTAGCGGATTTTACGAGCAGTACTTC
CASSLFGSSGFYEQYF
>TRBD2|TRBV6-5|-|TRBJ2-5
TGTGCCAGCGGACCGGGACTAGCGGCAGGATACCAGTACTTC
CASGPGLAAGYQYF
>-|TRBV5-1|-|TRBJ2-2
TGCGCCAGCAGCCTGAGGACAGACACCGGGGAGCTGTTTTTT
CASSLRTDTGELFF
>-|TRBV19|few|TRBJ2-7
TGTGCCAGTAGTATATCGGGTGACGAGCAGTACTTC
CASSISGDEQYF
>TRBD1|TRBV15|-|TRBJ1-2
TGTGCCACCAGTCTCGGACAGGGACCCTATGGCTACACCTTC
CATSLGQGPYGYTF
>TRBD2|TRBV19|-|TRBJ2-2
TGTGCCAGTAGTAGACTGACTAGCGGTGTTTCGAACACCGGGGAGCTGTTTTTT
CASSRLTSGVSNTGELFF
>-|TRBV9|-|TRBJ2-2
TGTGCCAGCAGCGTAGCGGCCAGGGGAAACACCGGGGAGCTGTTTTTT
CASSVAARGNTGELFF
>-|TRBV6-5|-|TRBJ2-7
TGTGCCAGCGTTGGACACACGAGCTCCTACGAGCAGTACTTC
CASVGHTSSYEQYF
>TRBD1|TRBV19|once|TRBJ1-2
TGTGCCAGTAGTCCGAACAGGGGGCTAAGCTACACCTTC
CASSPNRGLSYTF
>TRBD1|TRBV2|-|TRBJ1-2
TGTGCCAGCAGTGAAGCAGGGGGCTCATCTAACTATGGCTACACCTTC
CASSEAGGSSNYGYTF
>TRBD2|TRBV18|-|TRBJ2-5
TGTGCCAGCTCGATTGTAGCGGGAGTGGCGGAGACCCAGTACTTC
CASSIVAGVAETQYF
>-|TRBV7-2|-|TRBJ2-1
TGTGCCAGCAGCTTTGTCGGACAAAGCTCCTACAATGAGCAGTTCTTC
CASSFVGQSSYNEQFF
>TRBD2|TRBV6-4|-|TRBJ2-1
TGTGCCAGCAGTGAAGGGGGACTAGCGGAAAACAATGAGCAGTTCTTC
CASSEGGLAENNEQFF
>TRBD1|TRBV13|-|TRBJ2-1
TGTGCCAGCAGCACACAGGGGGCCGTCCTAGGTGAGCAGTTCTTC
CASSTQGAVLGEQFF
>-|TRBV12-3/TRBV12-4|-|TRBJ1-4
TGTGCCAGCAGTTTGTATAATGAAAAACTGTTTTTT
CASSLYNEKLFF
>-|TRBV28|-|TRBJ2-1
TGTGCCAGCAGTTGGGGGCATTATGAGCAGTTCTTC
CASSWGHYEQFF
>-|TRBV27|-|TRBJ1-1
TGTGCCAGCAGTTTAACCCGGACATTTGTCGAGAACACTGAAGCTTTCTTT
CASSLTRTFVENTEAFF
>-|TRBV4-1|-|TRBJ1-5
TGCGCCAGCAGCCAAAGCAGCCAGGGCTGGCAGCCCCAGCATTTT
CASSQSSQGWQPQHF
>-|TRBV7-6|-|TRBJ1-3
TGTGCCAGCAGCCCCGAGGCGCACGGAAACACCATATATTTT
CASSPEAHGNTIYF
>TRBD2|TRBV11-2|-|TRBJ2-3
TGTGCCAGCAGCCCGGAACTGACTAGCTTTGGGACAGATACGCAGTATTTT
CASSPELTSFGTDTQYF
>-|TRBV7-9|-|TRBJ1-2
TGTGCCAGCAGCTATAGACCAGAGACTTATGGCTACACCTTC
CASSYRPETYGYTF
>TRBD1|TRBV10-3|-|TRBJ2-7
TGTGCCATCAGTGAGACGGGACAGGGGATCTACGAGCAGTACTTC
CAISETGQGIYEQYF
>TRBD1|TRBV11-3|-|TRBJ2-2
TGTGCCAGCAGCAATCGACAGGGGGGAACCGGGGAGCTGTTTTTT
CASSNRQGGTGELFF
>-|TRBV5-4|-|TRBJ1-1
TGTGCCAGCAGCCCCTCGAGGGGGACCATGAACACTGAAGCTTTCTTT
CASSPSRGTMNTEAFF
>-|TRBV30|-|TRBJ1-1
TGTGCCTGGAGTTTTGACCGTCGAGGCACTGAAGCTTTCTTT
CAWSFDRRGTEAFF
>TRBD2|TRBV28|-|TRBJ2-1
TGTGCCAGCAGTATGCCGACTAGCGGGGGCGGTGAGCAGTTCTTC
CASSMPTSGGGEQFF
>TRBD2|TRBV19|-|TRBJ2-5
TGTGCCAGTAGTATAGTGGGAGGGGCGCTGGAGACCCAGTACTTC
CASSIVGGALETQYF
>-|TRBV3-1/TRBV3-2|-|TRBJ2-2
TGTGCCAGCAGCCCTAGCGAGACGTCTTACCGGGAGCTGTTTTTT
CASSPSETSYRELFF
>-|TRBV5-1|-|TRBJ1-4
TGCGCCAGCAGACCCAGCGCCGCCCAAGCTCATGAAAAACTGTTTTTT
CASRPSAAQAHEKLFF
>TRBD1|TRBV3-1/TRBV3-2|few|TRBJ1-2
TGTGCCAGCAGGAAAGGGGGACAGGGGATGAACTATGGCTACACCTTC
CASRKGGQGMNYGYTF
>TRBD1|TRBV19|few|TRBJ2-2
TGTGCCAGTAGGCAGGGGGCAGGCGGGGAGCTGTTTTTT
CASRQGAGGELFF
>-|TRBV3-1/TRBV3-2|-|TRBJ1-3
TGTGCCAGCAGCCAAGTAGGCCAGGTTTACATTGGAAACACCATATATTTT
CASSQVGQVYIGNTIYF
>-|TRBV9|-|TRBJ2-7
TGTGCCAGCAGCGTAGAGGCTCTAGCAAACTCCTACGAGCAGTACTTC
CASSVEALANSYEQYF
>TRBD2|TRBV28|-|TRBJ2-7
TGTGCCAGCCTGGCTAGCGGATCCTACGAGCAGTACTTC
CASLASGSYEQYF
>-|TRBV21-1|-|TRBJ1-6
TGTGCCAGCAGCAATGACAGGGGTAATTCACCCCTCCACTTT
CASSNDRGNSPLHF
>-|TRBV5-5|-|TRBJ2-7
TGTGCCAGCAGCCCTCAGGGGAGCTCCTACGAGCAGTACTTC
CASSPQGSSYEQYF
>-|TRBV12-3/TRBV12-4|-|TRBJ1-2
TGTGCCAGCAGAACCCCAGATGGCTACACCTTC
CASRTPDGYTF
>TRBD1|TRBV5-1|-|TRBJ2-2
TGCGCCAGCTGGACAGGGCCCTCGAACACCGGGGAGCTGTTTTTT
CASWTGPSNTGELFF